The 25 T cell receptor beta chains reported below all come from one sample, sequenced in a study of cytomegalovirus exposure and HLA in healthy donors. PCR employed 60 Vbeta and 13 Jbeta primers. Some clones are missing from TCRdb's copy, which holds only in-frame ones; the method was immunoSEQ multiplex PCR. The sample has about 100,000 clones; about 72% are singletons. Specimen: PBMCs. All receptors come from a woman in her sixties in good health and CMV-seropositive.

The chain links TRBV28 to TRBJ2-5; 7 nucleotides align to TRBD1. V lost 8 bases to trimming and J lost 6 bases; unmatched junction nucleotides: 9. The CDR3 totals 13 residues. From germline, CDR1 is MDHEN and CDR2 SYDVKM. CDR3 region: CASGGQFWKTQYF. The CDR3 bases are TGTGCCAGCGGGGGACAGTTCTGGAAGACCCAGTACTTC.

V gene TRBV11-2 combines with J gene TRBJ2-7, with TRBD2 identical over 13 bases. J was trimmed by 6 bases and V by 6 bases; bases with no gene match: 5. This CDR3 is 14 amino acids long. Germline values: CDR1 SGHAT, CDR2 FQNNGV. This chain's CDR3 is CASRGLAGVAEQYF. CDR3 in DNA: TGTGCCAGCAGAGGACTAGCGGGAGTTGCCGAGCAGTACTTC.

The chain carries TRBV19 and TRBJ1-5; 9 bases agree with TRBD1. Trimming removed 5 bases from V and 4 bases from J; junction bases left unmatched: 9. This CDR3 has 16 residues. CDR1 LNHDA and CDR2 SQIVND come from the germline V gene (reference sequence). CDR3 coding DNA: TGTGCCAGTAGTGGATTGGGGACAGGGCAAAATCAGCCCCAGCATTTT. Encoded protein: CASSGLGTGQNQPQHF. Full variable domain (remainder filled in from reference TRBV19 and TRBJ1-5): DGGITQSPKYLFRKEGQNVTLSCEQNLNHDAMYWYRQDPGQGLRLIYYSQIVNDFQKGDIAEGYSVSREKKESFPLTVTSAQKNPTAFYLCASSGLGTGQNQPQHFGDGTRLSIL.

This clone was seen repeatedly, ten times or more. The V and J genes are TRBV5-1 and TRBJ2-3, with D hard to call. The CDR3 consists of 15 residues. From germline, CDR1 is SGHRS and CDR2 YFSETQ. Trimming stripped 7 bases from V and 0 bases from J, with 15 bases between. The CDR3 DNA follows: TGCGCCAGCGCCATAGGAGACCCTAGCACAGATACGCAGTATTTT. Translating it yields CASAIGDPSTDTQYF. Supplemented by reference TRBV5-1 and TRBJ2-3, the full variable domain reads KAGVTQTPRYLIKTRGQQVTLSCSPISGHRSVSWYQQTPGQGLQFLFEYFSETQRNKGNFPGRFSGRQFSNSRSEMNVSTLELGDSALYLCASAIGDPSTDTQYFGPGTRLTVL.

The chain employs TRBV6-5 and TRBJ1-2; D is unclear. Trimming stripped 6 bases from V and 2 bases from J, with 10 bases between. The CDR3 spans 13 residues. Germline CDR1 is MNHEY and CDR2 is SVGAGI. DNA of the CDR3: TGTGCCAGCAGATTACCGGGGAACTATGGCTACACCTTC. This encodes CASRLPGNYGYTF.

The chain couples TRBV7-9 to TRBJ2-7, with 7 bases aligning to TRBD1. This CDR3 has 14 residues. CDR1 is SEHNR and CDR2 is FQNEAQ in the germline V gene (reference sequence). The V segment lost 6 bases and the J segment 2 bases; nucleotides outside the gene matches: 7. This CDR3 reads CASSPGTATYEQYF. The CDR3 bases are TGTGCCAGCAGTCCCGGGACAGCTACCTACGAGCAGTACTTC.

This chain links TRBV28 with TRBJ2-7; D may be TRBD2 (6 bases). With 7 bases removed from V and 0 bases from J, the gap between germline ends came to 28 bases. The CDR3 is 19 amino acids. From germline, CDR1 is MDHEN and CDR2 SYDVKM. The CDR3 loop reads CASTGSLGTGKRNSYEQYF. The CDR3 DNA reads as TGTGCCAGCACGGGGAGCCTTGGGACTGGCAAAAGGAACTCCTACGAGCAGTACTTC.

The chain is built from TRBV7-9 and TRBJ1-1; TRBD1 might be the D (5 bases). The CDR3 is 14 residues long. The V end lost 3 bases, the J end lost 7 bases, and 15 bases lay between the germline ends. Germline CDR1 reads SEHNR; CDR2 reads FQNEAQ (reference sequence). CDR3 sequence reads: CASSFDFGTVEAFF. As DNA, the CDR3 is TGTGCCAGCAGCTTCGACTTTGGGACTGTTGAAGCTTTCTTT.

This sequence joins TRBV25-1 and TRBJ1-1; tentatively, D is TRBD1 (5 bases). The CDR3 contains 13 residues. CDR1 is MGHDK and CDR2 is SYGVNS in the germline V gene. Trimming took 1 base from V and 5 from J, leaving 8 bases between them. The CDR3 DNA reads as TGTGCCAGCAGTGAATTCGGGGGAACTGAAGCTTTCTTT. This sequence encodes CASSEFGGTEAFF. The entire variable domain, with the rest obtained from reference TRBV25-1 and TRBJ1-1, is as follows: EADIYQTPRYLVIGTGKKITLECSQTMGHDKMYWYQQDPGMELHLIHYSYGVNSTEKGDLSSESTVSRIRTEHFPLTLESARPSHTSQYLCASSEFGGTEAFFGQGTRLTVV.

This clone was picked up one time. The chain uses TRBV11-2 and TRBJ2-4; D unresolved. V was cut by 3 bases and J by 6 bases, with 3 bases left in between. CDR1 SGHAT and CDR2 FQNNGV come from the germline V gene. The CDR3 loop spans 11 amino acids. The CDR3 DNA sequence: TGTGCCAGCAGCTTCCGAAACATTCAGTACTTC. It is translated as CASSFRNIQYF.

This sequence joins TRBV30 and TRBJ2-5, with 11 bases aligning to TRBD1. The J call may be in error: the DNA end matches TRBJ2-7 better. This CDR3 has 14 amino acids. Germline V gene data show CDR1 as GTSNPN and CDR2 as SVGIG (reference sequence). The DNA of the CDR3 is TGTGCCTGGATGCCGGGGACAGGGGGCTACGAGCAGTACTTC. Protein product: CAWMPGTGGYEQYF.

This chain joins TRBV6-5 and TRBJ2-5; TRBD2 is a possible D gene (5 bases). With 0 bases removed from V and 11 bases from J, the gap between germline ends came to 13 bases. Germline assignment: CDR1 MNHEY and CDR2 SVGAGI. CDR3 length equals 13 residues. The DNA of the CDR3 is TGTGCCAGCAGTTACTCCCACCCCGGGGAGCAGTACTTC. Protein product: CASSYSHPGEQYF.

The sample holds a few counts of this clone. The chain joins TRBV10-3 to TRBJ1-1; a weak D match, TRBD1 (5 bases). Germline V CDR1 and CDR2: ENHRY, SYGVKD. V dropped 6 bases and J dropped 1 base, with 12 bases sitting between them. This CDR3 spans 14 amino acids. CDR3 loop: CAIRTTATNTEAFF. The DNA of the CDR3 is TGTGCCATCAGGACGACAGCTACGAACACTGAAGCTTTCTTT.

The rearrangement links TRBV2 to TRBJ2-5; TRBD2 agrees at 7 bases. The CDR3 is 14 residues long. The germline gives CDR1 SNHLY, CDR2 FYNNEI. Trimming took 3 bases from V and 5 from J; bases not matched to a gene: 6. In DNA form, the CDR3 reads TGTGCCAGCAGTGATCGGGCGGGAGTGGAGACCCAGTACTTC. Protein sequence: CASSDRAGVETQYF.

This clone was observed a handful of times. This sequence joins TRBV19 and TRBJ2-4, with 7 nucleotides matching TRBD1. From germline, CDR1 is LNHDA and CDR2 SQIVND (reference sequence). Unmatched junction bases numbered 11, after V lost 3 bases and J lost 0 bases. This CDR3 spans 18 amino acids. CDR3 amino acids: CASSIRTGERLAKNIQYF. In DNA, the CDR3 is TGTGCCAGTAGTATCCGAACAGGGGAACGCTTAGCCAAAAACATTCAGTACTTC.

The genes are TRBV4-1 and TRBJ1-2; D ambiguous. This CDR3 region has 14 residues. V was trimmed by 0 bases and J by 4 bases, leaving 9 bases between them. CDR1 is MGHRA and CDR2 is YSYEKL in the germline V gene. The DNA of the CDR3 is TGCGCCAGCAGCCAAGAGTCCACACCCTATGGCTACACCTTC. As protein: CASSQESTPYGYTF.

This clone was observed a handful of times. V usage is TRBV10-3 and J usage is TRBJ1-1; D possibly corresponds to TRBD1 (5 bases). V gave up 4 bases and J gave up 4 bases, with 10 bases separating them. Germline V gene data show CDR1 as ENHRY and CDR2 as SYGVKD. There are 13 residues in the CDR3. CDR3 region: CAISAQGTTEAFF. CDR3 coding DNA: TGTGCCATCAGTGCCCAGGGAACCACTGAAGCTTTCTTT.

This clone has just a few counts. The gene calls are TRBV15 and TRBJ2-3, with 7 bases lining up with TRBD2. Trimming cost V 2 bases and J 0 bases; bases outside gene matches: 8. This CDR3 has 17 residues. CDR1 and CDR2 (germline): LNHNV, YYDKDF (reference sequence). The CDR3 spells CATSRRLSGASTDTQYF. In DNA, the CDR3 is TGTGCCACCAGCAGACGCTTAAGCGGGGCTAGCACAGATACGCAGTATTTT.

This clone came up a few times. The V gene is TRBV7-9, the J gene TRBJ1-2; a possible D gene is TRBD1 (5 bases). With 5 bases removed from V and 5 bases from J, the gap between germline ends came to 21 bases. The germline V gene has CDR1 SEHNR and CDR2 FQNEAQ (reference sequence). The CDR3 has 16 amino acids. The CDR3 here is CASSPPLAVGQYGYTF. CDR3 DNA sequence: TGTGCCAGCAGCCCCCCCCTCGCAGTGGGGCAGTATGGCTACACCTTC. Full variable domain (rest looked up from reference TRBV7-9 and TRBJ1-2): DTGVSQNPRHKITKRGQNVTFRCDPISEHNRLYWYRQTLGQGPEFLTYFQNEAQLEKSRLLSDRFSAERPKGSFSTLEIQRTEQGDSAMYLCASSPPLAVGQYGYTFGSGTRLTVV.

J is TRBJ1-3 and V is TRBV7-9; D unclear. V lost 7 bases, J lost 0 bases, and 10 bases lay in between. Per germline, CDR1 SEHNR and CDR2 FQNEAQ (reference sequence). The CDR3 is 14 residues long. As DNA, the CDR3 is TGTGCCAGCACCCTAGGTGTCTCTGGAAACACCATATATTTT. Its protein product is CASTLGVSGNTIYF. The whole variable domain, filled in from reference TRBV7-9 and TRBJ1-3, reads DTGVSQNPRHKITKRGQNVTFRCDPISEHNRLYWYRQTLGQGPEFLTYFQNEAQLEKSRLLSDRFSAERPKGSFSTLEIQRTEQGDSAMYLCASTLGVSGNTIYFGEGSWLTVV.

J is TRBJ1-1 and V is TRBV28, with TRBD1 identical over 9 bases. CDR3 size: 15 residues. Germline trimming cut 7 bases from V and 3 bases from J; bases unmatched to any gene: 9. In germline, CDR1 is MDHEN, CDR2 SYDVKM. CDR3 protein: CASTPWTGEYTEAFF. The CDR3 nucleotides read TGTGCCAGCACCCCCTGGACAGGGGAGTACACTGAAGCTTTCTTT.

The chain joins TRBV6-5 to TRBJ1-1, with 7 bases identical to TRBD1. CDR1 and CDR2 from the germline V gene are MNHEY and SVGAGI. CDR3 size: 14 residues. V gave up 5 bases and J gave up 6 bases; unmatched junction bases: 9. CDR3 sequence (DNA): TGTGCCAGCAGTAAGACAGGGAAGGAAGCTGAAGCTTTCTTT. Its translation: CASSKTGKEAEAFF.

The chain is built from TRBV19 and TRBJ2-1; tentative D call: TRBD1 (5 bases). The CDR3 spans 16 residues. Trimming removed 5 bases at V and 0 bases at J, with 14 bases between. Per germline, CDR1 LNHDA and CDR2 SQIVND (reference sequence). The CDR3 region has the DNA TGTGCCAGTAGTCCCCTCACAGGAAGCTCCTACAATGAGCAGTTCTTC. Translating it yields CASSPLTGSSYNEQFF.

This clone has a single count. The CDR3 coding sequence is TGCAGCGTTAACAGGGAGGGGGGAAAACTGTTTTTT. It encodes CSVNREGGKLFF. The V gene is TRBV29-1, the J gene TRBJ1-4; perhaps TRBD1 as D (6 bases). V shed 5 bases and J shed 10 bases, with 14 bases lying between them. The germline V gene has CDR1 SQVTM and CDR2 ANQGSEA. The CDR3 has 12 amino acids.

V is TRBV7-9 and J is TRBJ2-1; possible D gene TRBD2, 6 bases. The CDR3 runs to 13 residues. V gave up 5 bases and J gave up 14 bases, with 19 bases separating them. Germline V gives CDR1 SEHNR, CDR2 FQNEAQ (reference sequence). For the CDR3, the DNA is TGTGCCAGCAGCGCGGGTGGGGGGACCGGGGAGTTCTTC. Protein: CASSAGGGTGEFF.